A selection of T cell receptor beta chains follows, all from one sample in a study of preoperative IRX-2 immunotherapy in early breast cancer. The repertoire was sequenced with immunoSEQ multiplex PCR; TCRdb's copy has only in-frame clones and lacks some. Of around 40,000 clones in the sample, over 85% were seen once. The specimen was tumor tissue, collected after IRX-2 immunotherapy. Source of these receptors: a human donor with breast cancer. The CDR3 runs from the conserved cysteine through the conserved F or W. A D gene is named only where the DNA matches it firmly. Size values are once, few and many counts, or a class for expanded clones, and some rows have none.

>TRBV14|few|TRBD1|TRBJ1-2
TGTGCCAGCAGCAGGGACAGGGCCTATGGCTACACCTTC
CASSRDRAYGYTF
>TRBV5-6|.|.|TRBJ2-5
TGTGCCAGCAGCTTGGTTGGGCTAGCGCTCGAAGAGACCCAGTACTTC
CASSLVGLALEETQYF
>TRBV6-1|.|.|TRBJ1-6
TGTGCCAGCAGTGGGCTGGGGCACAGCTATAATTCACCCCTCCACTTT
CASSGLGHSYNSPLHF
>TRBV5-6|.|.|TRBJ1-4
TGTGCCAGCAGCTCTCCGGGGCCCTCTTCTAATGAAAAACTGTTTTTT
CASSSPGPSSNEKLFF
>TRBV9|.|.|TRBJ2-1
TGTGCCAGCAGCGAGGGAACGGGATCCTACAATGAGCAGTTCTTC
CASSEGTGSYNEQFF
>TRBV7-6|.|TRBD2|TRBJ2-1
TGTGCCAGCAGCCGACTAGCGGGAGGGCCTGGAGTCAATGAGCAGTTCTTC
CASSRLAGGPGVNEQFF
>TRBV7-6|.|.|TRBJ2-7
TGTGCCAGCAGCTTAGGCCCAGGGGAGACCTACGAGCAGTACTTC
CASSLGPGETYEQYF
>TRBV28|.|TRBD1|TRBJ1-3
TGTGCCAGCAGTCGAGGGGGCTATGAAATGATCTCTGGAAACACCATATATTTT
CASSRGGYEMISGNTIYF
>TRBV9|.|.|TRBJ1-5
TGTGCCAGCAGCGTAGCTGGGCGGCTCCGACATTTT
CASSVAGRLRHF
>TRBV19|.|TRBD2|TRBJ2-1
TGTGCCAGTAGCCTAACTAGCGGGAGTAACGAGCAGTTCTTC
CASSLTSGSNEQFF
>TRBV19|.|.|TRBJ1-5
TGTGCCAGTACCGACGGGACGGACGATCAGCCCCAGCATTTT
CASTDGTDDQPQHF
>TRBV28|.|.|TRBJ2-7
TGTGCCAGCAGTTCCCCCCGCCCGGGACGGGATACGGGGCAGTACTTC
CASSSPRPGRDTGQYF
>TRBV9|.|.|TRBJ2-1
TGTGCCAGCAGTTCAGGCAAGGTCCCAGGATTGGACAATGAGCAGTTCTTC
CASSSGKVPGLDNEQFF